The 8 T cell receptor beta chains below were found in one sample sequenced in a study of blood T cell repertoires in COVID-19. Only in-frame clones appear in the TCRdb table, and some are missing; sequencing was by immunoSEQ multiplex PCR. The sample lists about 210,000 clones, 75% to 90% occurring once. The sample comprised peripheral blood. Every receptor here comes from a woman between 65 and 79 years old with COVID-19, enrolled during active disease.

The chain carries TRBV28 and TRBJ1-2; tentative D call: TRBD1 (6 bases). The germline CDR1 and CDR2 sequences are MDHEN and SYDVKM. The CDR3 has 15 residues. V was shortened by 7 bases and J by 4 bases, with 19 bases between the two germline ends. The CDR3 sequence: CASNSGGGVGYGYTF. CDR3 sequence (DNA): TGTGCCAGCAACTCTGGTGGGGGCGTCGGCTATGGCTACACCTTC.

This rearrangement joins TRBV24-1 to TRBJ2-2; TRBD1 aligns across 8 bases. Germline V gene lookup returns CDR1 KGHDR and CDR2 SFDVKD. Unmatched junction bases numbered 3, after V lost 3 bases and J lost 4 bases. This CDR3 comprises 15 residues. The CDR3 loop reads CATSDTGQVTGELFF. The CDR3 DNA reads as TGTGCCACCAGTGATACGGGACAGGTCACCGGGGAGCTGTTTTTT.

In DNA, the CDR3 is TGTGCCAGCAGCTCAGGGGCCAGTACCTTCTCTGGAAACACCATATATTTT. It encodes CASSSGASTFSGNTIYF. The chain recombines TRBV7-8 with TRBJ1-3, with D tentatively TRBD1 (6 bases). CDR1 is SGHVS, CDR2 FQNEAQ, per germline. The CDR3 runs 17 residues. Trimming removed 4 bases at V and 0 bases at J, with 16 bases between.

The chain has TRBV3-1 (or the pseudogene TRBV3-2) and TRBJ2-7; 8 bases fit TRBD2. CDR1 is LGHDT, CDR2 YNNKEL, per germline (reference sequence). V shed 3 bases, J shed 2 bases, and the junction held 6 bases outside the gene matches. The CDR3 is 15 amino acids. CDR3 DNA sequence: TGTGCCAGCAGCCAGGAGGTAGCGGGGACCTACGAGCAGTACTTC. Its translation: CASSQEVAGTYEQYF.

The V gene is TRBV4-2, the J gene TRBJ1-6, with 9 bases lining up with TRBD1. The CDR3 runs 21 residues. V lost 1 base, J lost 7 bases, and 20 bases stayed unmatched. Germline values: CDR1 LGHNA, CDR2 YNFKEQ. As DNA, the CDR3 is TGTGCCAGCAGCCAAGCGCATGGACAGGGGTTGATGGATCAGCAGAATTCACCCCTCCACTTT. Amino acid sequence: CASSQAHGQGLMDQQNSPLHF.

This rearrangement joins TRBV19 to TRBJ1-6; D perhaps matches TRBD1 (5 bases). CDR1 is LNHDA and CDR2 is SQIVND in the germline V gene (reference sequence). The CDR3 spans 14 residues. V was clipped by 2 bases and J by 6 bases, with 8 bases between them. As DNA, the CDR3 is TGTGCCAGTAGTATACCAGGGCGTAATTCACCCCTCCACTTT. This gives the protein CASSIPGRNSPLHF.

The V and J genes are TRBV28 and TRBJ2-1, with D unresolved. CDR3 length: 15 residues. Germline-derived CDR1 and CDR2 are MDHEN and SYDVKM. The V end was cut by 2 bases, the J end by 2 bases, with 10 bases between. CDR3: CASSLEVLTYNEQFF. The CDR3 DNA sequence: TGTGCCAGCAGTTTAGAGGTACTTACCTACAATGAGCAGTTCTTC.

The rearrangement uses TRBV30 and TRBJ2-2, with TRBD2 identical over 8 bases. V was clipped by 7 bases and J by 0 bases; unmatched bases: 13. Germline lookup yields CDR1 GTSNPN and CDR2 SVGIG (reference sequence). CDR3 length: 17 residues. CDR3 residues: CASSPAGATANTGELFF. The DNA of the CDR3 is TGTGCCTCAAGCCCAGCGGGAGCTACCGCGAACACCGGGGAGCTGTTTTTT.